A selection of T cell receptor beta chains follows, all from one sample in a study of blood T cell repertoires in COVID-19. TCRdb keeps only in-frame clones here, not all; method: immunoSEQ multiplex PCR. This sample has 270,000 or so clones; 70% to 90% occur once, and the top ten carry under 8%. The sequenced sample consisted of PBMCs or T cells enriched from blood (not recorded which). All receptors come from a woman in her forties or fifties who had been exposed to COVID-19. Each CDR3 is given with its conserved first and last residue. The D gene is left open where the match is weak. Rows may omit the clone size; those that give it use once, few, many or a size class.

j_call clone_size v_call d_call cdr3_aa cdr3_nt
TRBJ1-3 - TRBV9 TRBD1 CASSMTGLGNTIYF TGTGCCAGCAGCATGACAGGGCTGGGAAACACCATATATTTT
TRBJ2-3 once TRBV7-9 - CASSSTVRGAGTDTQYF TGTGCCAGCAGCTCAACTGTCAGGGGGGCCGGTACAGATACGCAGTATTTT
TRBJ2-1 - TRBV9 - CASSLLPGDNEQFF TGTGCCAGCAGCCTACTTCCGGGGGACAATGAGCAGTTCTTC
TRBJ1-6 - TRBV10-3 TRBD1 CAISSGQGRSGGSPLHF TGTGCCATCAGTTCCGGACAGGGACGATCAGGGGGTTCACCCCTCCACTTT
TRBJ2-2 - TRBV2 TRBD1 CASTLLTGGHTGELFF TGTGCCAGCACCCTTCTGACAGGGGGCCACACCGGGGAGCTGTTTTTT
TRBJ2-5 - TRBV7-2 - CASSPTSRETQYF TGTGCCAGCAGCCCCACTAGTCGCGAGACCCAGTACTTC
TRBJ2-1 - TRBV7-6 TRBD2 CASSLSGGYINEQFF TGTGCCAGCAGCTTAAGCGGGGGGTATATCAATGAGCAGTTCTTC
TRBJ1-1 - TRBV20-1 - CSAGGQGRTEAFF TGCAGTGCTGGTGGGCAGGGTCGAACTGAAGCTTTCTTT
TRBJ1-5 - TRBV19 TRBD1 CASSTTGPNQPQHF TGTGCCAGTAGTACGACAGGGCCTAATCAGCCCCAGCATTTT
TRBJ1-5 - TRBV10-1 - CASLGWTARNQPQHF TGCGCCAGCCTCGGATGGACAGCCAGAAATCAGCCCCAGCATTTT
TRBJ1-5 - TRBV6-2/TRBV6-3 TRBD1 CASSLKTGSALQPQHF TGTGCCAGCAGTTTAAAGACAGGGTCGGCGCTTCAGCCCCAGCATTTT
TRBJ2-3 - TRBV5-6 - CASSLLLDSTDTQYF TGTGCCAGCAGCTTGTTATTAGATAGCACAGATACGCAGTATTTT
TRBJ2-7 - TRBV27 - CASSWAFDYEQYF TGTGCCAGCAGTTGGGCCTTCGACTACGAGCAGTACTTC
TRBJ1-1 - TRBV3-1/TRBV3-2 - CASSQGGLIGGNTEAFF TGTGCCAGCAGCCAAGGGGGACTAATCGGAGGGAATACTGAAGCTTTCTTT
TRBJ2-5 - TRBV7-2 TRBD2 CASSLGARTSEETQYF TGTGCCAGCAGCTTAGGAGCTAGGACTAGCGAAGAGACCCAGTACTTC
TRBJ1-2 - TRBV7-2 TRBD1 CASSYSTGNGYTF TGTGCCAGCAGCTACTCGACAGGGAATGGCTACACCTTC
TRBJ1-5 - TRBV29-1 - CSVTLGGNQPQHF TGCAGCGTGACGTTAGGGGGCAATCAGCCCCAGCATTTT
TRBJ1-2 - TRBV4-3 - CASSQDQKEYYGYTF TGCGCCAGCAGCCAAGATCAAAAGGAGTACTATGGCTACACCTTC
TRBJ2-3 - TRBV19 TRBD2 CASSAQGLAGVDTQYF TGTGCCAGTAGTGCTCAGGGACTAGCGGGGGTAGATACGCAGTATTTT
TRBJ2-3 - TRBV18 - CASSPRGTYTDTQYF TGTGCCAGCTCACCACGGGGGACTTACACAGATACGCAGTATTTT
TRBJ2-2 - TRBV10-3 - CAIGGRGGSPPSNTGELFF TGTGCCATCGGGGGTCGCGGGGGCTCTCCTCCGTCGAACACCGGGGAGCTGTTTTTT
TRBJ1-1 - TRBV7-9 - CASSLTHTEAFF TGTGCCAGCAGTTTAACTCACACTGAAGCTTTCTTT